The 10 T cell receptor beta chains below come from one sample, sequenced in a study of cytomegalovirus exposure and HLA in healthy donors. PCR used 60 Vbeta primers and 13 Jbeta primers. Libraries were prepared by immunoSEQ multiplex PCR; TCRdb keeps only in-frame clonotypes and omits some of them. The sample totals 150,000 to 250,000 clones. Sequencing input: PBMCs. The receptors here all came from a boy aged 5-17 years in good health and CMV-seronegative.

The chain employs TRBV5-4 and TRBJ1-1, with 7 bases lining up with TRBD1. V dropped 4 bases and J dropped 0; count of bases not matched to a gene: 6. Germline CDR1 is SGHNT and CDR2 is YYREEE (reference sequence). The CDR3 is made up of 15 amino acids. The CDR3 region is CASSPKGAMNTEAFF. The CDR3 DNA is TGTGCCAGCAGCCCGAAGGGGGCCATGAACACTGAAGCTTTCTTT.

This chain links TRBV7-3 with TRBJ2-2; 8 nucleotides line up with TRBD2. Per the germline V gene, CDR1 is SGHTA and CDR2 is FQGTGA. The CDR3 length is 16 residues. V was clipped by 5 bases and J by 4 bases; unmatched bases: 9. CDR3 loop: CASSPFGGDLTGELFF. CDR3 nucleotides: TGTGCCAGCAGCCCTTTCGGGGGGGACCTCACCGGGGAGCTGTTTTTT. Full variable domain (outside the CDR3, taken from reference TRBV7-3 and TRBJ2-2): GAGVSQTPSNKVTEKGKYVELRCDPISGHTALYWYRQSLGQGPEFLIYFQGTGAADDSGLPNDRFFAVRPEGSVSTLKIQRTERGDSAVYLCASSPFGGDLTGELFFGEGSRLTVL.

The chain couples TRBV28 to TRBJ1-6, with 10 bases aligning to TRBD1. V lost 7 bases, J lost 9 bases, and 3 bases stayed unmatched. This CDR3 comprises 13 residues. CDR1 is MDHEN, CDR2 SYDVKM, per germline. In DNA form, the CDR3 reads TGTGCCAGCATAAGGGACAGGGGTTCACCCCTCCACTTT. This sequence encodes CASIRDRGSPLHF.

The DNA of the CDR3 is TGCGCCAGCAGACGGGACACAACATCCTACGAGCAGTACTTC. Protein product: CASRRDTTSYEQYF. The chain joins TRBV5-1 to TRBJ2-7, with a tentative D call TRBD1 (6 bases). Germline V lookup: CDR1 SGHRS, CDR2 YFSETQ. The CDR3 loop spans 14 amino acids. The V gene lost 5 bases and the J gene lost 1 base, with 13 bases spanning the gap.

The genes are TRBV10-1 and TRBJ2-1; possibly TRBD2 for D (6 bases). V lost 0 bases and J 9 bases, leaving 12 bases between the germline ends. The germline V gene has CDR1 WNHNN and CDR2 SYGVQD (reference sequence). The CDR3 is made up of 14 amino acids. The CDR3 nucleotides read TGCGCCAGCAGTGAGTCAGCGGGTGTTAGTGAGCAGTTCTTC. It encodes CASSESAGVSEQFF.

The V gene is TRBV27, the J gene TRBJ1-5; 12 bases fit TRBD1. This CDR3 contains 18 residues. The junction had 14 bases not matched to a gene; V was cut back by 5 bases and J by 6 bases. In germline, CDR1 is MNHEY, CDR2 SMNVEV (reference sequence). This chain's CDR3 is CASSPIRMGQGAGQPQHF. The DNA for the CDR3 is TGTGCCAGCAGTCCGATTAGAATGGGACAGGGGGCAGGTCAGCCCCAGCATTTT.

The chain links TRBV6-1 to TRBJ1-5; D not certain. CDR1 and CDR2 from the germline V gene are MNHNS and SASEGT. The length of the CDR3 is 14 residues. Deletions cut 3 bases from V and 3 bases from J, with 9 bases between. DNA of the CDR3: TGTGCCAGCAGTGAGCTCCACTACAATCAGCCCCAGCATTTT. Translating it yields CASSELHYNQPQHF.

The V and J genes are TRBV4-1 and TRBJ2-1; 9 nucleotides agree with TRBD1. The germline CDR1 and CDR2 sequences are MGHRA and YSYEKL. After removal of 1 base from V and 0 bases from J, the junction contained 4 bases not matched to a gene. This CDR3 spans 17 amino acids. CDR3 sequence: CASSQGQGGSSYNEQFF. CDR3 coding DNA: TGCGCCAGCAGCCAAGGACAGGGGGGCAGCTCCTACAATGAGCAGTTCTTC.

The rearrangement joins TRBV6-4 to TRBJ1-1; D gene uncertain. The CDR3 runs to 15 residues. The ends were cut back, 7 bases at V and 0 bases at J, with 15 bases in the middle. CDR1 and CDR2 (germline): MRHNA, SNTAGT. This chain's CDR3 is CASTQEASLNTEAFF. CDR3 coding DNA: TGTGCCAGCACCCAGGAGGCCAGCTTGAACACTGAAGCTTTCTTT.

V gene TRBV4-1 combines with J gene TRBJ2-5; D perhaps matches TRBD2 (5 bases). This CDR3 comprises 13 residues. Trimming removed 4 bases at V and 2 bases at J, with 8 bases between. Germline V CDR1 and CDR2: MGHRA, YSYEKL. The CDR3 sequence: CASSRGIQETQYF. The CDR3, as DNA: TGCGCCAGCAGCCGAGGGATACAAGAGACCCAGTACTTC.